This T cell receptor (beta chain) was retrieved from a study of T cells in Graves' hyperthyroidism and ophthalmopathy. V lost 4 bases and J lost 6; bases outside the gene matches: 8. The germline V gene encodes CDR1 SGHRS and CDR2 YFSETQ. The CDR3 contains 15 residues. This clonotype was seen ten or more times. Antigen: not known. Findings and limits, study-wide: Within blood appeared most thyroid clonotypes that had expanded above 0.001. The model identified upcoming ophthalmopathy a median 6.5 months ahead of onset.

Researchers amplified the TCR beta CDR3 regions from RNA transcripts. The TCR CDR3 was amplified in a first-round RT-PCR using the HTBI primer set. TCRdb redid the calling of the multiplex PCR reads with MiXCR, one entry per CDR3 protein. The data show some 440,000 distinct CDR3 sequences, around 16% seen once. Sequences were obtained from blood. The source is a woman aged 18-29 years with Graves' hyperthyroidism. The gene calls are TRBV5-1 and TRBJ2-2; 8 bases map to TRBD1. CDR3 sequence: CASSATGGGPGELFF. CDR3 DNA sequence: TGCGCCAGCAGCGCAACAGGGGGTGGACCCGGGGAGCTGTTTTTT.